This T cell receptor (beta chain) was captured in a study of blood T cell repertoires in COVID-19. At the level of the study: Acute and convalescent COVID-19 specimens originated in the United States, Italy and Spain.

The CDR3 is 14 amino acids. The junction had 2 bases not matched to a gene; V was cut back by 3 bases and J by 4 bases. Germline V gene data show CDR1 as SGHAT and CDR2 as FQNNGV. The table came from immunoSEQ multiplex PCR; TCRdb's copy has only in-frame clones and leaves some out. This table has around 90,000 clones, about 80% appearing once. V and J are TRBV11-2 and TRBJ2-5; TRBD2 matches at 10 bases. The TCR originated in a human donor in a cohort sampled during active COVID-19. The sequencing input was peripheral blood. CDR3 sequence (DNA): TGTGCCAGCAGCTTCTTAGCGGGAGGAGAGACCCAGTACTTC. It translates to CASSFLAGGETQYF.